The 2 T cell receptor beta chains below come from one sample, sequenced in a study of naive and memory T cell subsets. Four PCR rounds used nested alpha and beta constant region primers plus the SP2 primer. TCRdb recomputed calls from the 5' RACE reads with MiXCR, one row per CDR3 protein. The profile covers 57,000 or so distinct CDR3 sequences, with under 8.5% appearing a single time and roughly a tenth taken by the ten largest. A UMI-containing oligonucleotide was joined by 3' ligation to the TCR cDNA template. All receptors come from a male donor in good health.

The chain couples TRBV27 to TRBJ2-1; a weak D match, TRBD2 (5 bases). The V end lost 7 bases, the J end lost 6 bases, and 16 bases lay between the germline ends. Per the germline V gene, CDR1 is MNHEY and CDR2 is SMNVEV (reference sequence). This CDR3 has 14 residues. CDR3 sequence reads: CASTLRGSRNEQFF. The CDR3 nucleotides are TGTGCCAGCACCCTCCGGGGATCCCGCAATGAGCAGTTCTTC.

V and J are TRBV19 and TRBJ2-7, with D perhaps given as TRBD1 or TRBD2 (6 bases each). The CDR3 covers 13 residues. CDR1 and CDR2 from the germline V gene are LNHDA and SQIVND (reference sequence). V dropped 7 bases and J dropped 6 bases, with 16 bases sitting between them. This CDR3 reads CASNTGSGAEQYF. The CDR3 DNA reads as TGTGCCAGTAATACCGGGTCGGGGGCCGAGCAGTACTTC.